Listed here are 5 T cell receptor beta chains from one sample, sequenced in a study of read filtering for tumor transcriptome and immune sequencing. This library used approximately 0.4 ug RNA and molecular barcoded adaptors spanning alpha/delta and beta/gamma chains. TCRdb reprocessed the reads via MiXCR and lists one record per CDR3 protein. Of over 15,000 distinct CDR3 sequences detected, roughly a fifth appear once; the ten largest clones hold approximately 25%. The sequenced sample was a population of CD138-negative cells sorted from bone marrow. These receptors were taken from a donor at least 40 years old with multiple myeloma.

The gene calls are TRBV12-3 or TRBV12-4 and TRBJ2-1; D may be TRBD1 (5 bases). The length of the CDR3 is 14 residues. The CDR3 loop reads CGSLMSVRANEQFF. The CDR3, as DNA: TGTGGCAGTTTAATGAGTGTCAGGGCTAATGAGCAGTTCTTC.

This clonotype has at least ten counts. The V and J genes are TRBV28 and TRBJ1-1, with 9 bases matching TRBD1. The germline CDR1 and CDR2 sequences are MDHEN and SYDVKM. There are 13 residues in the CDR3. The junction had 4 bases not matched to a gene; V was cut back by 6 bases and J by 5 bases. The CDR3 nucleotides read TGTGCCAGCAGAAGACAGGGGGGGACTGAAGCTTTCTTT. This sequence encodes CASRRQGGTEAFF.

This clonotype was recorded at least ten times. CDR3 loop: CASSRGLYEQYF. In DNA, the CDR3 is TGTGCCAGCAGTCGAGGGTTATACGAGCAGTACTTC. The rearrangement uses TRBV28 and TRBJ2-7; D might be TRBD2 (5 bases). CDR1 and CDR2 (germline): MDHEN, SYDVKM. The V gene lost 5 bases and the J gene lost 4 bases, with 9 bases spanning the gap. The CDR3 extends over 12 amino acids.

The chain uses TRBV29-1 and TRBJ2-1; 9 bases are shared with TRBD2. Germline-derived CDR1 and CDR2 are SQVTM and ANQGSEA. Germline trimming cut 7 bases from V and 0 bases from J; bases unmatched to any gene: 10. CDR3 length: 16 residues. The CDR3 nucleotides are TGCAGCGGAGCGGGAGGCCCCTTCCCCTCCTACAATGAGCAGTTCTTC. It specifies CSGAGGPFPSYNEQFF.

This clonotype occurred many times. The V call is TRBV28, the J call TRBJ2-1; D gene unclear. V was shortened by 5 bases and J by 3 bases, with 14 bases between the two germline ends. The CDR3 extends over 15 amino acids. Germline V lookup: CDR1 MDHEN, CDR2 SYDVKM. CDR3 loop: CASSLGRNDYNEQFF. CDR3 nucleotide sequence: TGTGCCAGCAGTCTCGGACGGAACGACTACAATGAGCAGTTCTTC.